The TCR beta chain under discussion was sequenced for a study of T cell repertoires in cytomegalovirus infection. At the level of the study: From public TCR beta signatures came an indication of both CMV infection and matching HLA type.

This CDR3 contains 13 residues. Trimming removed 8 bases from V and 3 bases from J; junction bases left unmatched: 6. This clonotype was observed many times. TCRdb recomputed calls from the reads with MiXCR, one row per CDR3 protein. The repertoire holds roughly 720,000 distinct CDR3 sequences, with approximately 34% as singletons. The TCR was taken from a human donor in good health (CMV status not recorded). Some clones in this sample may be carry-over from other donors' samples. The chain employs TRBV12-3 or TRBV12-4 and TRBJ1-2; TRBD1 agrees at 7 bases. The sample comprised PBMCs. CDR3: CASHRGGYYGYTF. The DNA for the CDR3 is TGTGCCAGCCACAGGGGCGGATACTATGGCTACACCTTC.